These T cell receptor beta chains were read from a single sample in a study of blood T cells in healthy people across ages. In TCRdb, the 5' RACE reads were re-called with MiXCR into one record per CDR3 protein. The data contain 1.4 million or so distinct CDR3 sequences, around 40% of them seen just once; the ten biggest clones take up just over 4%. The sample taken for sequencing was blood. These receptor sequences come from a young woman in good health. Both conserved end residues are part of each CDR3. D genes are given only for firm matches.

D gene,CDR3 length,J gene,V gene,CDR3 protein
-,14,TRBJ2-3,TRBV20-1,CSAGEAEITDTQYF
-,17,TRBJ1-2,TRBV12-3/TRBV12-4,CASSLRGKSPHYDGYTF
-,15,TRBJ2-7,TRBV4-2,CASSQDPTRSYEQYF
TRBD2,15,TRBJ2-3,TRBV12-3/TRBV12-4,CASSSTSGRRDTQYF
-,15,TRBJ2-1,TRBV3-1,CASSQGPEGNNEQFF
TRBD1,15,TRBJ1-4,TRBV7-9,CASSSNRQGADKLFF
TRBD1,17,TRBJ2-1,TRBV7-9,CASSLVGQQRGYNEQFF
TRBD1,15,TRBJ1-5,TRBV12-3/TRBV12-4,CASRRKQGANQPQHF
TRBD2,16,TRBJ2-3,TRBV3-1,CASSHGLAVGTDTQYF
TRBD1,14,TRBJ2-7,TRBV28,CASSTTGDTYEQYF
TRBD1,17,TRBJ2-6,TRBV4-1,CASSQGQGITGANVLTF
TRBD2,16,TRBJ2-2,TRBV5-1,CASSLAGLAGIGELFF
TRBD2,18,TRBJ2-1,TRBV9,CASSVGLAGLSSYNEQFF
TRBD1,17,TRBJ1-2,TRBV4-1,CASSPGTGPDANYGYTF
-,15,TRBJ2-3,TRBV9,CASSIKAAIKDTQYF